This entry concerns a single T cell receptor (beta chain). What it binds is unknown. TCRdb's table, derived via immunoSEQ multiplex PCR, lists solely in-frame clones and lacks some. The sample shows tens of thousands of clones, around 80% of them seen only once. V lost 0 bases and J lost 5; bases outside the gene matches: 1. The CDR3 spans 14 residues. In germline, CDR1 is MNHEY, CDR2 SVGAGI. The data are from a study of OX40 agonist ivuxolimab in advanced cancers. Findings and caveats of the study: Researchers did not establish what antigens the expanded peripheral T cells target. Part of the nonresponder group also had normalized T-cell clonal expansion that was low.

The sequencing used CD4+ or CD8+ T cells sorted from blood, collected in a trial of the OX40 agonist ivuxolimab. The chain combines TRBV6-5 with TRBJ2-5; 9 bases are shared with TRBD1. The receptor comes from an adult with an advanced solid tumor such as melanoma, head and neck, liver or kidney cancer. The CDR3 sequence is CASSYSGTGETQYF. The CDR3 DNA follows: TGTGCCAGCAGTTACTCGGGGACAGGGGAGACCCAGTACTTC.